This T cell receptor beta chain was found in a study of cytomegalovirus exposure and HLA in healthy donors (dated 2017 in TCRdb). As for the study more broadly: An earlier analysis of some 500 of the donors reported approximately 270 Gb of sequence data and 100 million to 130 million unique TCR beta sequences from 190 million or so T cells. Every discovery cohort repertoire had been produced on one sequencing platform. Along with the approximately 700-subject first cohort, a separate validation cohort of over a hundred different subjects was used. Among about 410 genotyped donors of the cohort, an average of roughly 230,000 unique TCR beta nucleotide sequences was sequenced per donor, of which roughly 17% were non-productive. The later analysis used no new phenotypic data to find candidate immune exposures, relying instead on TCR beta sequences and their occurrence across donors. In a later genetic analysis, genome-wide SNP genotypes for about 55% of the roughly 670 donors were used, and that subset was treated as a discovery cohort. Typing coverage differed by locus: A, B, C, DRB1 and DQB1 were typed in roughly 620-640 donors, DQA1 in 500 to 550, DPA1 in around 610, and DPB1 in 450 to 490. High-throughput TCR immunosequencing, statistical association of individual TCRs with disease status, and machine learning were combined to predict cytomegalovirus infection status. The study used immunosequencing to profile the T cell repertoires of around 600 subjects and linked those repertoires to cytomegalovirus serostatus. Because of strong linkage in the cohort, roughly five DR-DQ haplotypes were treated as single units for association and clustering. In an earlier analysis of roughly 540 of the donors, high-throughput TCR beta sequencing was used to judge whether each TCR beta V gene segment behaved as functional or pseudogenic. Donor age, sex, ethnicity and CMV serostatus were compiled together with the repertoire data. Class I and class II HLA loci were covered by the typing at four-digit resolution. Roughly 290 gigabases of sequencing data and 91 million or so unique TCR sequences made up an early release that covered nearly 650 HLA-typed donors. Of the approximately 400 genotyped donors, approximately 83% fell in the genetic ancestry cluster associated with self-reported Caucasian donors. The study was designed to test whether signatures of past pathogen exposure could be identified by cataloging public T cell receptors. To study patterns of TCR occurrence, a later analysis re-analyzed previously published TCR beta repertoires from 500 to 850 donors and added high-resolution HLA genotyping.

The germline V gene (reference sequence) sets CDR1 to LNHDA and CDR2 to SQIVND. Germline trimming: 5 bases from V, 4 bases from J; junction bases outside gene matches: 5. The cysteine opens and the phenylalanine closes a CDR3 of 14 amino acids. Solely the CDR3 DNA is kept, with 42 bases framed from the first base. On this clone: The antigen it binds to is not known. Base qualities are not at hand, and no much larger clone is one base apart.

The receptor library was made with the immunoSEQ multiplex PCR assay. For the multiplex PCR, a mixture combining 60 forward primers for TCR Vbeta segments and 13 reverse primers for TCR Jbeta segments was used. A multiplex PCR assay on genomic DNA amplified the CDR3 region of rearranged TCR beta genes. Amplified TCR beta libraries were sequenced as 87-base-pair reads on the Illumina HiSeq System. Per the authors' processing: In a later analysis, 80 million or so unique TCR beta chains were counted across the 500 to 850 repertoires, and roughly 11 million of these chains were shared by at least two donors. Raw reads were error-corrected and collapsed into unique sequences by a nearest-neighbor algorithm in which closely related sequences were merged to remove PCR and sequencing errors. Alignment of CDR3 sequences to IMGT reference sequences was used to assign V, D and J gene segments. For a sequence to be retained, a match of at least six nucleotides to both a V gene segment and a J gene segment was required. A rearrangement was called productive if the CDR3 had no stop codons and remained in frame with V and J, and every other rearrangement was called non-productive. CDR3 was defined according to IMGT convention as the region running from the second conserved V-encoded cysteine to the conserved J-encoded phenylalanine. Sequences without an unambiguous match to a single V gene segment were excluded from the earlier analysis of approximately 560 of the donors. An earlier analysis of about 590 of the donors classified V segments as functional when productive rearrangements were above 56.7% and as segregating when the standard deviation between donors was above 5%. To diagnose cytomegalovirus status from the catalog of TCR beta chain sequences, a statistical classification framework was built. In a later analysis, V and J genes were assigned by comparing TCR nucleotide sequences against IMGT/GENE-DB human TR gene sequences. In a later analysis, CDR3 sequences and most-parsimonious VDJ recombination scenarios were assigned using the TCRdist pipeline. In a later analysis, every TCR beta chain was defined by the combination of its CDR3 amino acid sequence and its V-gene family, and reads without a unique V-gene family were dropped. As a way to deal with suspected cross-contamination and a sequencing artifact, a later analysis dropped roughly 600 nucleotide sequences that were highly shared and had low generation probability. In a later analysis, a clonal expansion index for each public chain was calculated from normalized within-repertoire ranks of inferred template counts. In a later analysis, generation probabilities were computed using a VDJ recombination model fitted to out-of-frame rearrangements, and the results were checked against IGoR. Hypergeometric tests were used in a later analysis to score TCR-TCR, TCR-HLA and TCR-CMV co-occurrence, with a repertoire-size bias correction applied to the TCR pairs. In a later analysis, false discovery rates were estimated by permuting HLA or CMV assignments 20 times. In a later analysis, co-occurring TCRs were grouped with DBSCAN, and TCRdist sequence similarity was added when clustering was performed within HLA-allele-positive subsets. Co-occurrence clustering excluded repertoires with fewer than 30,000 or more than 120,000 public chains, plus five with anomalous nucleotide sharing. TCRdb took over this immuneACCESS table, retaining in-frame rearrangements with V and J assigned. Such tables are incomplete; in checked studies, under half of the missing clones stem from an unresolved V gene, and the remainder is unexplained. V and J calls and clone size are those listed in that table; D and trimming were worked out from the DNA. In this sample the table shows over 200,000 clones, 82% of which occur a single time. Approximately 5.3% of the sample is taken by the ten largest.

General conclusions and limits of the study: Strong co-occurrence of HLA alleles, especially DR and DQ, made assigning TCR associations to individual alleles difficult. A later genetic analysis associated a missense DCLRE1C variant with V-gene and J-gene trimming of TCR beta chains, and an independent cohort replicated the association. Because HLA typing was unavailable for some donors at each locus, only the typed subset was used in association tests. In vitro tests confirmed that a few of the cytomegalovirus-associated TCR beta chains recognize cytomegalovirus antigens. According to a later genetic analysis, donors in an Asian-associated ancestry cluster had fewer N-insertions in productive TCRs than the roughly 670-donor mean. A cluster of highly shared sequence variants was judged likely to be a technical artifact of the sequencing pipeline. Specific HLA alleles were associated with roughly 17,000 TCR beta sequences at a false discovery rate of 0.05 in a later analysis. Because counts were too low, about 15 rarely observed V segments, including chromosome 9 orphons, were left out of the earlier analysis of roughly 600 of the donors. In a later analysis, several top co-occurrence clusters were reported to appear linked to parvovirus B19, influenza, CMV and Epstein-Barr virus. A total of fewer than 200 TCR beta chains were listed by the study as associated with cytomegalovirus. Across donors, most TCR sequences were observed very rarely, whereas some public TCRs were present in many individuals. Roughly uniform sequencing depth across donors was assumed in presence/absence analyses, although this assumption may not hold. In a later analysis, HLA-associated TCR beta chains were found to be more clonally expanded and to have lower generation probabilities than equally common non-associated chains. In both the original and validation cohorts, the classifier was reported to diagnose cytomegalovirus status with high specificity and sensitivity. A further reported finding was that TCR beta sequences accurately predicted the HLA-A and HLA-B alleles for most subjects in the first cohort. Correlated functional status among segregating V segments might reflect linkage disequilibrium, but an unknown experimental factor could not be ruled out. This cohort had only TCR beta chains sequenced, and the lack of alpha or paired-chain data limited which features could be detected. According to a later analysis, most CMV-associated TCR beta chains appeared to be HLA-restricted, and the HLA associations seemed to be driven largely by CMV exposure. According to a later analysis, TCR association rates differed among HLA loci, with DRB1 alleles showing the most associated TCRs and HLA-C alleles showing the fewest. Some IMGT-functional V segments, including TRBV6-2 and TRBV6-3, could not be distinguished by the 87-base-pair reads and were therefore excluded. Immune exposure information for the cohort was limited to CMV serostatus. It was suggested by the authors that the approach could potentially be generalized to other disease states and immunological phenotypes. Broadly in line with IMGT annotations, most TCR beta V segments showed up in productive rearrangements about 87% or about 30% of the time in an earlier analysis of a few hundred of the donors.

The cohort consisted of 650 to 850 healthy bone marrow donors. Cohort members were all nominally healthy when sampled, although unrecorded immune exposures were likely present. The donor tested CMV seropositive and was one of the 289 seropositive cohort members. Every donor gave a peripheral blood sample, and the peripheral blood mononuclear cells from that sample were used for TCR beta sequencing. The Qiagen DNeasy Blood Extraction Kit was used to extract genomic DNA from the blood cell samples. The source of this sequence is a woman in her thirties or forties in good health and CMV-seropositive. The sequenced sample consisted of PBMCs. The chain couples TRBV19 to TRBJ1-2, with TRBD1 matching 9 junction bases. The CDR3 loop reads CASSPTGGSYGYTF. The nucleotide sequence reads as follows: TGTGCCAGTAGTCCAACAGGGGGCAGCTATGGCTACACCTTC.